Listed here are 26 T cell receptor beta chains from one sample, sequenced in a study of identifying expanded T cells in peripheral blood. The repertoire was sequenced with immunoSEQ multiplex PCR; TCRdb's copy has only in-frame clones and lacks some. This table has 70,000 to 95,000 clones, 88% appearing once. Sequenced material: blood. The source is a person aged 18 to 69 in good health.

This clone showed up just once. This rearrangement joins TRBV29-1 to TRBJ2-7, with D possibly being TRBD1 (6 bases). Germline CDR1 SQVTM, CDR2 ANQGSEA. Trimming took 5 bases from V and 2 from J, leaving 10 bases between them. The CDR3 runs to 12 residues. The CDR3 nucleotides are TGCAGCGTTCTGGCAGGGGCCTACGAGCAGTACTTC. Protein sequence: CSVLAGAYEQYF.

V is TRBV6-1 and J is TRBJ2-2; the match to TRBD1 covers 7 bases. Germline CDR1 reads MNHNS; CDR2 reads SASEGT. This CDR3 spans 15 amino acids. CDR3 amino acids: CAISSSGTVPRELFF. CDR3 nucleotide sequence: TGTGCTATCTCCTCTTCCGGGACAGTCCCCAGGGAGCTGTTTTTT.

In this sample, this clone turned up a few times. The chain joins TRBV5-5 to TRBJ1-3; a possible D gene is TRBD1 (6 bases). This CDR3 spans 15 amino acids. Germline CDR1 reads SGHKS; CDR2 reads YYEKEE (reference sequence). Trimming left V 0 bases short and J 4 bases short, with 11 bases between. The CDR3 sequence: CASSLDPGAGNTIYF. CDR3 nucleotide sequence: TGTGCCAGCAGCTTGGATCCAGGGGCCGGAAACACCATATATTTT.

Of note for this clone: Germline is not matched at one junction end, which may reflect a read error. The genes are TRBV12-5 and TRBJ1-1; unclear D gene. CDR3 length: 15 amino acids. In germline, CDR1 is LGHNT, CDR2 FRNRAP. The CDR3 sequence: CASGPPYSKNTEAFF. The CDR3, as DNA: TGTGCTAGTGGGCCCCCCTACAGCAAAAACACTGAAGCTTTCTTC. Complete variable domain (other parts from reference TRBV12-5 and TRBJ1-1): DARVTQTPRHKVTEMGQEVTMRCQPILGHNTVFWYRQTMMQGLELLAYFRNRAPLDDSGMPKDRFSAEMPDATLATLKIQPSEPRDSAVYFCASGPPYSKNTEAFFGQGTRLTVV.

The rearrangement joins TRBV4-2 to TRBJ1-2; D is uncertain. Per the germline V gene, CDR1 is LGHNA and CDR2 is YNFKEQ. The germline V and J ends were trimmed by 0 bases and 2 bases, with 10 bases remaining between them. This CDR3 has 15 residues. The CDR3 region is CASSQERAQNYGYTF. The CDR3 DNA is TGTGCCAGCAGCCAAGAACGAGCACAGAACTATGGCTACACCTTC.

This chain connects TRBV7-2 to TRBJ1-1; TRBD1 might be the D (5 bases). V shed 0 bases and J shed 7 bases, with 21 bases lying between them. Germline values: CDR1 SGHTA, CDR2 FQGNSA. The CDR3 length is 17 residues. CDR3 nucleotide sequence: TGTGCCAGCAGCTTAGCATCGGGGACGGGTTTGAAGATTGAAGCTTTCTTT. Residues: CASSLASGTGLKIEAFF.

This chain links TRBV27 with TRBJ2-1; 12 bases are a match to TRBD1. V shed 5 bases, J shed 7 bases, and the junction held 6 bases outside the gene matches. Germline CDR1 reads MNHEY; CDR2 reads SMNVEV (reference sequence). The CDR3 totals 15 residues. The CDR3: CASSPGTGGGNEQFF. The CDR3 nucleotides are TGTGCCAGCAGTCCCGGGACAGGGGGCGGGAATGAGCAGTTCTTC.

This chain connects TRBV27 to TRBJ2-5; D may be TRBD1 (5 bases). CDR1 and CDR2 from the germline V gene are MNHEY and SMNVEV (reference sequence). This CDR3 has 14 residues. Between the trimmed V and J ends, which lost 3 bases and 5 bases, there was a span of 13 bases. The CDR3 coding sequence is TGTGCCAGCAGTTTGGGGCCCTTGGGGGAGACCCAGTACTTC. This translates into CASSLGPLGETQYF.

The chain employs TRBV4-1 and TRBJ1-5; TRBD1 matches 9 bases. Trimming removed 4 bases from V and 0 bases from J; junction bases left unmatched: 10. CDR1 MGHRA and CDR2 YSYEKL come from the germline V gene. The CDR3 sequence is 18 residues long. DNA of the CDR3: TGCGCCAGCAGCCGTCGACAGGGGGTGAAGGATAGCAATCAGCCCCAGCATTTT. Its protein is CASSRRQGVKDSNQPQHF.

The gene calls are TRBV19 and TRBJ2-5; TRBD1 matches at 8 bases. V gave up 5 bases and J gave up 7 bases; unmatched junction bases: 12. The V gene's germline CDR1 is LNHDA and CDR2 SQIVND (reference sequence). This CDR3 comprises 15 residues. The CDR3 protein is CASSSRDRNIGTQYF. CDR3 nucleotides: TGTGCCAGTAGTTCTCGGGACAGGAATATTGGGACCCAGTACTTC.

The genes are TRBV5-1 and TRBJ2-7; maybe TRBD1 (5 bases). The length of the CDR3 is 14 residues. Germline CDR1 is SGHRS and CDR2 is YFSETQ. The V and J ends lost 0 bases and 3 bases respectively, with 10 bases between them. The CDR3 region is CASSLEGHVYEQYF. For the CDR3, the DNA is TGCGCCAGCAGCTTGGAGGGGCACGTCTACGAGCAGTACTTC. The full variable domain, in which reference TRBV5-1 and TRBJ2-7 provide the parts outside the CDR3, is KAGVTQTPRYLIKTRGQQVTLSCSPISGHRSVSWYQQTPGQGLQFLFEYFSETQRNKGNFPGRFSGRQFSNSRSEMNVSTLELGDSALYLCASSLEGHVYEQYFGPGTRLTVT.

The chain recombines TRBV2 with TRBJ2-7, with D possibly matching TRBD1 (6 bases). Germline loops: CDR1 SNHLY, CDR2 FYNNEI. The V end was cut by 10 bases, the J end by 3 bases, with 19 bases between. This CDR3 is built from 14 residues. The CDR3 DNA reads as TGTGCCACATTGGCGACAGGTACATTCTACGAGCAGTACTTC. Translated: CATLATGTFYEQYF.

This clone was detected only once. The chain employs TRBV28 and TRBJ1-2; 9 nucleotides align to TRBD1. CDR1 and CDR2 (germline): MDHEN, SYDVKM. The CDR3 is 13 residues long. The J segment lost 6 bases and the V segment lost 5 bases, leaving 4 bases of the junction unmatched. In DNA, the CDR3 is TGTGCCAGCAGTACAGGGGGCCGACATGGCTACACCTTC. This translates into CASSTGGRHGYTF.

This chain joins TRBV7-9 and TRBJ1-1; D possibly corresponds to TRBD1 (5 bases). Trimming pared 5 bases from V and 1 base from J, leaving 11 bases between. Germline CDR1 reads SEHNR; CDR2 reads FQNEAQ (reference sequence). The CDR3 has 14 amino acids. CDR3 region: CASSPGTANTEAFF. As DNA, the CDR3 is TGTGCCAGCAGCCCTGGGACGGCGAACACTGAAGCTTTCTTT.

The chain uses TRBV6-1 and TRBJ1-5; TRBD1 might be the D (6 bases). Germline V CDR1 and CDR2: MNHNS, SASEGT. The CDR3 is 16 amino acids. Trimming cost V 0 bases and J 7 bases, with 16 bases left between them. In nucleotides, the CDR3 is TGTGCCAGCAGTGAAGCGCGAGGGGGGCTGGAGCAGCCCCAGCATTTT. This codes for CASSEARGGLEQPQHF.

About this clone: Given a much more abundant clone one base away, this may be a read error. V gene TRBV6-5 combines with J gene TRBJ1-5, with D possibly matching TRBD1 (6 bases). Germline CDR1 reads MNHEY; CDR2 reads SVGAGI. This CDR3 spans 13 amino acids. The germline V and J ends were trimmed by 5 bases and 2 bases, with 7 bases remaining between them. The CDR3 loop reads CASSDRRNQPQHF. The CDR3 DNA reads TGTGCCAGCAGTGACAGGCGCAATCAGCCCCAGCATTTT.

The chain employs TRBV28 and TRBJ2-4; 9 bases are a match to TRBD2. The germline CDR1 and CDR2 sequences are MDHEN and SYDVKM. V shed 2 bases and J 3 bases; nucleotides not matched to a gene: 8. There are 17 residues in the CDR3. CDR3 in amino acids: CASSLPAGGSSKNIQYF. In DNA, the CDR3 is TGTGCCAGCAGTTTACCAGCGGGAGGATCGAGCAAAAACATTCAGTACTTC.

The chain couples TRBV4-1 to TRBJ2-5, with TRBD2 matching 12 bases. CDR3 length: 18 amino acids. V dropped 1 base and J dropped 0; count of bases not matched to a gene: 6. Germline lookup yields CDR1 MGHRA and CDR2 YSYEKL. DNA of the CDR3: TGCGCCAGCAGCCAAGCAAGGACTAGCGGGGCGCACCAAGAGACCCAGTACTTC. It is translated as CASSQARTSGAHQETQYF.

J is TRBJ1-1 and V is TRBV25-1; D is possibly TRBD1 (6 bases). Germline V gene lookup returns CDR1 MGHDK and CDR2 SYGVNS. V lost 6 bases, J lost 0 bases, and 8 bases lay in between. CDR3 size: 13 residues. DNA of the CDR3: TGTGCCAGCAGGGGACAAATGAACACTGAAGCTTTCTTT. Protein sequence: CASRGQMNTEAFF.

The chain joins TRBV11-3 to TRBJ2-7; 8 bases fit TRBD1. Looked up from germline, CDR1 is SGHNT and CDR2 is YENEEA. V shed 4 bases and J 6 bases; nucleotides not matched to a gene: 8. There are 14 residues in the CDR3. The CDR3 reads CASSSRTGHGEQYF. The CDR3 region has the DNA TGTGCCAGCAGCTCTAGGACAGGGCACGGCGAGCAGTACTTC.

The chain has TRBV19 and TRBJ2-7; the D gene is possibly TRBD1 (5 bases). The CDR3 totals 14 residues. Germline CDR1 reads LNHDA; CDR2 reads SQIVND (reference sequence). V lost 8 bases, J lost 3 bases, and 17 bases lay in between. The CDR3 DNA follows: TGTGCCAGTTCCTTTTTAAGGGGCCACTACGAGCAGTACTTC. Translated: CASSFLRGHYEQYF.

This clone was picked up one time. The gene calls are TRBV9 and TRBJ2-3; D is undetermined. Trimming stripped 2 bases from V and 6 bases from J, with 10 bases between. CDR3 size: 13 residues. Germline CDR1 SGDLS, CDR2 YYNGEE. The CDR3 here is CASSVASLDTQYF. The CDR3 DNA is TGTGCCAGCAGCGTGGCTAGTCTTGATACGCAGTATTTT.

The rearrangement joins TRBV29-1 to TRBJ2-5; TRBD2 is a possible D gene (6 bases). V was shortened by 4 bases and J by 2 bases, with 11 bases between the two germline ends. The CDR3 covers 13 residues. Germline V gene sequence: CDR1 SQVTM, CDR2 ANQGSEA. CDR3 sequence (DNA): TGCAGCGTTGGAGGGACTCGTCAAGAGACCCAGTACTTC. Translation gives CSVGGTRQETQYF.

This chain connects TRBV6-5 to TRBJ2-7, with D unclear. V was pared by 6 bases and J by 5 bases, with 14 bases between. The germline CDR1 and CDR2 sequences are MNHEY and SVGAGI. The CDR3 runs 13 residues. The CDR3 nucleotides are TGTGCCAGCAGGAGAAATGGGGTCCACGAGCAGTACTTC. This encodes CASRRNGVHEQYF.

The gene calls are TRBV5-1 and TRBJ2-2; 7 positions match TRBD2. Germline V gives CDR1 SGHRS, CDR2 YFSETQ. J was trimmed by 4 bases and V by 1 base; bases with no gene match: 7. The CDR3 contains 16 residues. DNA for the CDR3: TGCGCCAGCAGCTTGTTTTCTAGCGGAATCACCGGGGAGCTGTTTTTT. This translates into CASSLFSSGITGELFF. The full variable domain, rest sourced from reference TRBV5-1 and TRBJ2-2, is KAGVTQTPRYLIKTRGQQVTLSCSPISGHRSVSWYQQTPGQGLQFLFEYFSETQRNKGNFPGRFSGRQFSNSRSEMNVSTLELGDSALYLCASSLFSSGITGELFFGEGSRLTVL.

The chain couples TRBV25-1 to TRBJ2-1, with 8 bases identical to TRBD1. This CDR3 comprises 15 residues. Germline CDR1 MGHDK, CDR2 SYGVNS. With V trimmed by 3 bases and J by 9 bases, 10 bases remained unmatched. CDR3 bases: TGTGCCAGCAGTGAGCCGGGACAGGCCTTCGGTGAGCAGTTCTTC. This codes for CASSEPGQAFGEQFF.